Reported below is one T cell receptor (beta chain). What it recognizes is unknown. Then a second PCR, running roughly 7 to 11 cycles, was carried out with a sample-barcoded 5' primer and a J-beta primer mix. Every individual sample yielded 2.5 million or more paired-end reads (each containing CDR3). MiXCR, run by TCRdb on the 5' RACE reads, gives a single entry per CDR3 protein. The sample holds 920,000 or so distinct CDR3 sequences; more than 35% are singletons and the top ten take around 18%. The CDR3 spans 18 residues. Germline V gives CDR1 SGHDT, CDR2 YYEEEE. Trimming removed 2 bases from V and 6 bases from J; junction bases left unmatched: 10. Every participating donor contributed around 9.5 milliliters of peripheral blood through a draw. Total RNA amounts of at least 6 micrograms were extracted per sample. The data were obtained in a study of blood T cells in healthy people across ages. Study findings and constraints: A roughly linear fall in TCR beta diversity per million T cells was seen with increasing age.

The chain has TRBV5-6 and TRBJ2-2, with TRBD2 identical over 13 bases. The source of this sequence is a woman aged 60-75 years in good health. Sequences were obtained from blood. Here the CDR3 reads CASSFGLAGAVVAGELFF. CDR3 coding DNA: TGTGCCAGCAGCTTCGGACTAGCGGGAGCGGTCGTCGCCGGGGAGCTGTTTTTT.